This entry concerns a single TCR beta chain. This entry belongs to a study of T cells in Graves' hyperthyroidism and ophthalmopathy. RNA transcripts yielded amplified TCR beta CDR3 regions. First-round RT-PCR targeting the TCR CDR3 was performed with the HTBI primer set. Each CDR3 protein gets one entry after TCRdb re-called the multiplex PCR reads with MiXCR. This sample yields just over 550,000 distinct CDR3 sequences, of which 46% are seen a single time; about 7.8% belongs to the top ten. The CDR3 runs 16 residues. V dropped 2 bases and J dropped 3; count of bases not matched to a gene: 6. Germline V lookup: CDR1 DFQATT, CDR2 SNEGSKA (reference sequence).

This TCR derives from a woman aged 18 to 35 with Graves' hyperthyroidism. The chain links TRBV20-1 to TRBJ2-7; 14 positions agree with TRBD2. The sequencing input was peripheral blood or thyroid tissue (not recorded which). This CDR3 is CSARWGGLAGVYEQYF. The DNA of the CDR3 is TGCAGTGCTAGATGGGGGGGACTAGCGGGAGTCTACGAGCAGTACTTC.